This passage covers 7 T cell receptor beta chains from one sample sequenced in a study of tumor-infiltrating lymphocytes in primary liver carcinoma. Total RNA (roughly 530 ng) served as template for TCR beta cDNA synthesis primed by a constant-region primer. Slightly modified ARM-PCR with three nested multiplex PCR rounds yielded TCR beta libraries. TRBV1-TRBV30 forward primers and a C-beta reverse primer were used in the first two PCR rounds, which each ran for approximately 11 cycles. TCRdb re-analysed the multiplex PCR reads in MiXCR, keeping a single row per CDR3 protein. Of 310,000 or so distinct CDR3 sequences detected, 58% appear once; the ten largest clones hold 15% to 20%. Researchers drew blood RNA from unsorted whole blood and extracted germline DNA as well. Sequenced input: peripheral blood. The receptors stem from a woman younger than 45 with primary liver carcinoma and hepatitis B virus infection.

Notes on this clonotype: At one boundary the junction diverges from the germline segment, which might be a read error. The rearrangement joins TRBV11-3 to TRBJ2-5, with 8 positions matching TRBD1. CDR1 and CDR2 (germline): SGHNT, YENEEA. The CDR3 runs 15 residues. The CDR3 protein is CVSSLGQGIWETQYF. The CDR3 nucleotides are TGTGTCAGCAGCCTAGGACAGGGAATATGGGAGACCCAGTACTTC.

This clonotype was counted only a few times. This chain connects TRBV12-3 or TRBV12-4 to TRBJ2-7; TRBD1 matches at 12 bases. There are 14 residues in the CDR3. Trimming removed 6 bases from V and 8 bases from J; junction bases left unmatched: 8. DNA for the CDR3: TGTGCCAGCAGGCCGGGACAGGGGGCCCTCCAGCAGTACTTC. Protein product: CASRPGQGALQQYF.

This clonotype has just one count. One junction end disagrees with the germline gene, perhaps due to a read error. The rearrangement uses TRBV6-6 and TRBJ1-1; the D gene is possibly TRBD1 (6 bases). Germline CDR1 MNHNY, CDR2 SVGAGI (reference sequence). This CDR3 spans 16 amino acids. CDR3 sequence (DNA): TGTGCCAGCAGCAGTAGCTCAGGGGTTTGGGTGACTGAAACTTTCTTT. Translation gives CASSSSSGVWVTETFF.

The chain is built from TRBV6-1 and TRBJ2-7, with 10 bases lining up with TRBD2. The CDR3 extends over 16 amino acids. Germline V lookup: CDR1 MNHNS, CDR2 SASEGT. Germline trimming cut 6 bases from V and 4 bases from J; bases unmatched to any gene: 12. CDR3 DNA sequence: TGTGCCAGCAGCGGGACTAGCGAGAGGGCCTTGTACGAGCAGTACTTC. Encoded protein: CASSGTSERALYEQYF.

The sample holds a few counts of this clonotype. V is TRBV5-1 and J is TRBJ1-6; 7 positions agree with TRBD1. The germline V gene encodes CDR1 SGHRS and CDR2 YFSETQ. The V gene end was trimmed by 4 bases and the J gene end by 8 bases; junction bases not matched to a gene: 9. This CDR3 is built from 15 residues. CDR3 nucleotide sequence: TGCGCCAGCAGCGAAGGAGGGGGCGGTTATTCACCCCTCCACTTT. It encodes CASSEGGGGYSPLHF.

The chain joins TRBV29-1 to TRBJ2-3; D is undetermined. CDR1 and CDR2 from the germline V gene are SQVTM and ANQGSEA. This CDR3 is built from 11 residues. The CDR3 nucleotides read TGCAATGTCCTCACACAAGATACGCAGTATTTT. Translating gives CNVLTQDTQYF.

With respect to this clonotype: This may arise from a read error, as a much more abundant clone is one base away. The chain links TRBV6-5 to TRBJ2-1; 8 bases are a match to TRBD2. Unmatched junction bases numbered 9, after V lost 6 bases and J lost 2 bases. Germline CDR1 and CDR2: MNHEY and SVGAGI. This CDR3 has 16 residues. The CDR3 bases are TGTGCCAGCAGCCCCGGCGAGCGGGAGACCTACAATGAGCAGTTCTTC. The encoded protein is CASSPGERETYNEQFF.